Below, 31 T cell receptor beta chains from the same sample are listed, as sequenced in a study of CD8 T cells in Susac syndrome. With random hexamers, roughly 0.5 to 1 ug RNA was reverse transcribed. TCRdb reprocessed the immunoSEQ multiplex PCR reads with MiXCR, giving one entry per CDR3 protein. The table lists around 140,000 distinct CDR3 sequences, approximately 96% of them singletons. Sequenced input: CD4+ T cells from PBMCs. These receptors all come from a human donor with multiple sclerosis.

This sequence joins TRBV28 and TRBJ2-3; the D is unclear. The germline gives CDR1 MDHEN, CDR2 SYDVKM. The CDR3 runs to 14 residues. V was cut by 6 bases and J by 0 bases, with 10 bases left in between. The CDR3 bases are TGTGCCAGCAGGGTAGCCCTTAGCACAGATACGCAGTATTTT. Its protein product is CASRVALSTDTQYF.

The chain couples TRBV7-3 to TRBJ2-3, with D possibly TRBD2 on 6 matching bases. The V gene lost 7 bases and the J gene lost 5 bases, with 13 bases spanning the gap. Looked up from germline, CDR1 is SGHTA and CDR2 is FQGTGA. This CDR3 region has 13 residues. CDR3 protein: CASKFWGGDTQYF. CDR3 sequence (DNA): TGTGCCAGCAAATTCTGGGGAGGAGATACGCAGTATTTT. Together with reference TRBV7-3 and TRBJ2-3, the CDR3 gives the full variable domain: GAGVSQTPSNKVTEKGKYVELRCDPISGHTALYWYRQSLGQGPEFLIYFQGTGAADDSGLPNDRFFAVRPEGSVSTLKIQRTERGDSAVYLCASKFWGGDTQYFGPGTRLTVL.

There are a few counts of this clonotype. The CDR3 here is CASSLRTGYEQYF. The CDR3 DNA sequence: TGTGCCAGCAGTTTACGGACAGGGTACGAGCAGTACTTC. The rearrangement uses TRBV12-3 or TRBV12-4 and TRBJ2-7, with 8 bases fitting TRBD1. The CDR3 runs 13 residues. The V and J ends lost 2 bases and 4 bases, in that order; junction bases with no gene match: 1.

The gene calls are TRBV7-3 and TRBJ2-7, with D perhaps TRBD2 (6 bases). Germline CDR1 SGHTA, CDR2 FQGTGA. This CDR3 has 12 amino acids. Trimming removed 1 base from V and 7 bases from J, with 8 bases in between. For the CDR3, the DNA is TGTGCCAGCAGCTTAAACGGGGGAGAGCAGTACTTC. Amino acids: CASSLNGGEQYF. Variable domain in full (rest from reference TRBV7-3 and TRBJ2-7): GAGVSQTPSNKVTEKGKYVELRCDPISGHTALYWYRQSLGQGPEFLIYFQGTGAADDSGLPNDRFFAVRPEGSVSTLKIQRTERGDSAVYLCASSLNGGEQYFGPGTRLTVT.

The chain links TRBV3-1 to TRBJ2-3; 13 bases map to TRBD2. The CDR3 length is 16 residues. The J segment lost 2 bases and the V segment lost 4 bases, leaving 3 bases of the junction unmatched. Germline loops: CDR1 LGHDT, CDR2 YNNKEL (reference sequence). The CDR3 region has the DNA TGTGCCAGCAGCCGACTAGCGGGGGGCCCCACAGATACGCAGTATTTT. Residues: CASSRLAGGPTDTQYF.

This chain connects TRBV4-3 to TRBJ1-2, with D perhaps matching TRBD1 (5 bases). V was trimmed by 0 bases and J by 4 bases, leaving 15 bases between them. The length of the CDR3 is 16 residues. Germline V CDR1 and CDR2: LGHNA, YSLEER. DNA for the CDR3: TGCGCCAGCAGCCAAGATCACGCGACAGAGACCTATGGCTACACCTTC. It is translated as CASSQDHATETYGYTF.

The J gene is TRBJ2-5, the V gene TRBV5-1; D possibly corresponds to TRBD1 (7 bases). This CDR3 region has 14 residues. V lost 5 bases and J 1 base, leaving 12 bases between the germline ends. Per the germline V gene, CDR1 is SGHRS and CDR2 is YFSETQ. CDR3 in amino acids: CASRGGGAQETQYF. CDR3 bases: TGCGCCAGCAGAGGGGGCGGGGCCCAAGAGACCCAGTACTTC.

The CDR3 sequence is CASTPGSRVGNEQFF. The CDR3 DNA follows: TGTGCCAGCACCCCCGGGTCCAGGGTGGGGAATGAGCAGTTCTTC. This chain connects TRBV7-9 to TRBJ2-1, with D possibly being TRBD1 (5 bases). The V gene lost 7 bases and the J gene lost 7 bases, with 20 bases spanning the gap. CDR1 is SEHNR and CDR2 is FQNEAQ in the germline V gene (reference sequence). The CDR3 runs to 15 residues.

J is TRBJ2-7 and V is TRBV19; 7 positions match TRBD1. CDR1 is LNHDA, CDR2 SQIVND, per germline (reference sequence). V shed 8 bases and J 0 bases; nucleotides not matched to a gene: 4. The CDR3 totals 13 residues. For the CDR3, the DNA is TGTGCCAGTGGACAGGCCCACTCCTACGAGCAGTACTTC. This gives the protein CASGQAHSYEQYF.

V usage is TRBV3-1 and J usage is TRBJ1-2; weak D call: TRBD1 (5 bases). Trimming stripped 4 bases from V and 4 bases from J, with 16 bases between. Germline V gene sequence: CDR1 LGHDT, CDR2 YNNKEL (reference sequence). The CDR3 runs to 15 residues. The CDR3 nucleotides are TGTGCCAGCAGCCGAGAGGCAGGGAACCCCTATGGCTACACCTTC. Protein sequence: CASSREAGNPYGYTF.

The chain combines TRBV24-1 with TRBJ1-4; 7 nucleotides match TRBD1. CDR1 KGHDR and CDR2 SFDVKD come from the germline V gene. V was pared by 1 base and J by 8 bases, with 6 bases of the junction left unmatched. The CDR3 length is 15 residues. DNA for the CDR3: TGTGCCACCAGTGATTTACGACAGGGATCCGAAAAACTGTTTTTT. Its protein is CATSDLRQGSEKLFF.

This rearrangement joins TRBV27 to TRBJ1-6; D not certain. Trimming removed 5 bases at V and 0 bases at J, with 8 bases between. The CDR3 runs 15 residues. The germline gives CDR1 MNHEY, CDR2 SMNVEV (reference sequence). CDR3 coding DNA: TGTGCCAGCAGTATACAGAGCTCCTATAATTCACCCCTCCACTTT. Encoded protein: CASSIQSSYNSPLHF.

The genes are TRBV13 and TRBJ2-1; D not certain. CDR1 is PRHDT and CDR2 is FYEKMQ in the germline V gene (reference sequence). V was trimmed by 4 bases and J by 0 bases, leaving 13 bases between them. This CDR3 has 16 amino acids. As DNA, the CDR3 is TGTGCCAGCAGCTCCCACACGAGCCCCTCCTACAATGAGCAGTTCTTC. Translated: CASSSHTSPSYNEQFF.

The chain uses TRBV28 and TRBJ2-7; D is uncertain. Trimming took 7 bases from V and 4 from J, leaving 14 bases between them. Germline CDR1 reads MDHEN; CDR2 reads SYDVKM. The CDR3 totals 13 residues. The CDR3 is CASTGQNTYEQYF. The CDR3 nucleotides are TGTGCCAGCACGGGCCAGAACACTTACGAGCAGTACTTC.

The genes are TRBV4-3 and TRBJ1-2; a possible D gene is TRBD1 (6 bases). The CDR3 consists of 13 residues. Germline CDR1 reads LGHNA; CDR2 reads YSLEER. The V gene lost 5 bases and the J gene lost 0 bases, with 7 bases spanning the gap. The CDR3 here is CASSEGANYGYTF. The CDR3 nucleotides are TGCGCCAGCAGCGAGGGGGCTAACTATGGCTACACCTTC.

The chain has TRBV29-1 and TRBJ1-5; D may be TRBD1 (6 bases). CDR1 SQVTM and CDR2 ANQGSEA come from the germline V gene. The V end was cut by 4 bases, the J end by 5 bases, with 12 bases between. The CDR3 is made up of 13 amino acids. The CDR3 is CSVGQAEYQPQHF. CDR3 sequence (DNA): TGCAGCGTTGGACAGGCCGAATATCAGCCCCAGCATTTT.

This chain joins TRBV20-1 and TRBJ2-1; 7 bases match TRBD1. V lost 5 bases to trimming and J lost 7 bases; unmatched junction nucleotides: 11. Germline lookup yields CDR1 DFQATT and CDR2 SNEGSKA (reference sequence). CDR3 length equals 14 residues. CDR3 loop: CSAPDRAAENEQFF. Here the CDR3 DNA reads TGCAGTGCTCCAGACAGGGCCGCCGAGAATGAGCAGTTCTTC.

The sample holds one count of this clonotype. The chain employs TRBV28 and TRBJ1-4, with a weak D call TRBD1 (6 bases). The CDR3 length is 14 residues. Germline lookup yields CDR1 MDHEN and CDR2 SYDVKM. The V and J ends lost 6 bases and 7 bases respectively, with 15 bases between them. The CDR3 DNA follows: TGTGCCAGCAGCCCCGACAGGAGGCGTGAAAAACTGTTTTTT. Protein: CASSPDRRREKLFF. The entire variable domain, with the rest obtained from reference TRBV28 and TRBJ1-4, is as follows: DVKVTQSSRYLVKRTGEKVFLECVQDMDHENMFWYRQDPGLGLRLIYFSYDVKMKEKGDIPEGYSVSREKKERFSLILESASTNQTSMYLCASSPDRRREKLFFGSGTQLSVL.

The V and J genes are TRBV5-5 and TRBJ1-2; tentatively, D is TRBD1 (5 bases). Trimming pared 4 bases from V and 5 bases from J, leaving 15 bases between. The CDR3 sequence is 14 residues long. The germline V gene encodes CDR1 SGHKS and CDR2 YYEKEE (reference sequence). CDR3 residues: CASSGTGTEYGYTF. The CDR3 DNA reads as TGTGCCAGCAGCGGTACCGGGACCGAGTATGGCTACACCTTC.

V gene TRBV5-1 combines with J gene TRBJ1-2; possibly TRBD1 for D (5 bases). V was clipped by 7 bases and J by 2 bases, with 15 bases between them. Germline V gene sequence: CDR1 SGHRS, CDR2 YFSETQ. The CDR3 extends over 14 amino acids. The CDR3, as DNA: TGCGCCAGCGGCGGGGCAGGGACGAACTATGGCTACACCTTC. It is translated as CASGGAGTNYGYTF.

The chain carries TRBV9 and TRBJ2-1; D remains unclear. The CDR3 has 14 residues. The V gene lost 1 base and the J gene lost 10 bases, with 15 bases spanning the gap. The germline V gene has CDR1 SGDLS and CDR2 YYNGEE. CDR3 sequence: CASSVNPPGLEQFF. CDR3 sequence (DNA): TGTGCCAGCAGCGTAAATCCCCCTGGCCTAGAGCAGTTCTTC.

The V call is TRBV6-5, the J call TRBJ2-2; TRBD1 matches 7 bases. J gave up 0 bases and V 6 bases, and 4 bases lay outside the gene matches. This CDR3 contains 15 residues. Germline assignment: CDR1 MNHEY and CDR2 SVGAGI. Here the CDR3 DNA reads TGTGCCAGCAGGCAAGGACAGGCGAACACCGGGGAGCTGTTTTTT. Translation: CASRQGQANTGELFF.

The chain couples TRBV12-3 or TRBV12-4 to TRBJ1-2; no reliable D call. The CDR3 spans 12 residues. Trimming took off 5 bases at V and 6 bases at J, with 10 bases between the two ends. CDR3 DNA sequence: TGTGCCAGCAGTAAGCCCAGCCATGGCTACACCTTC. The encoded protein is CASSKPSHGYTF.

The J gene is TRBJ1-1, the V gene TRBV7-2, with 7 bases lining up with TRBD1. J gave up 4 bases and V 4 bases, and 12 bases lay outside the gene matches. CDR1 is SGHTA, CDR2 FQGNSA, per germline. The CDR3 contains 16 residues. The DNA for the CDR3 is TGTGCCAGCAGCTATACCGGGACAGTCCTTTCCACTGAAGCTTTCTTT. It specifies CASSYTGTVLSTEAFF. The whole variable domain, remainder taken from reference TRBV7-2 and TRBJ1-1, is GAGVSQSPSNKVTEKGKDVELRCDPISGHTALYWYRQSLGQGLEFLIYFQGNSAPDKSGLPSDRFSAERTGGSVSTLTIQRTQQEDSAVYLCASSYTGTVLSTEAFFGQGTRLTVV.

This rearrangement joins TRBV7-9 to TRBJ1-2, with D possibly TRBD1 on 6 matching bases. This CDR3 has 13 residues. The germline CDR1 and CDR2 sequences are SEHNR and FQNEAQ (reference sequence). The V end lost 4 bases, the J end lost 9 bases, and 15 bases lay between the germline ends. The CDR3 loop is CASSSTGAMSYTF. CDR3 DNA: TGTGCCAGCAGCTCGACGGGGGCAATGAGCTACACCTTC.

The chain employs TRBV3-1 and TRBJ1-3, with TRBD1 matching over 7 bases. This CDR3 spans 13 amino acids. The V and J ends lost 10 bases and 0 bases, in that order; junction bases with no gene match: 3. Germline CDR1 LGHDT, CDR2 YNNKEL (reference sequence). CDR3 protein: CATRQGSGNTIYF. The CDR3 DNA reads as TGTGCCACGAGACAGGGCTCTGGAAACACCATATATTTT.

This rearrangement joins TRBV9 to TRBJ2-2, with a possible D match to TRBD1 (5 bases). The CDR3 has 13 amino acids. The V gene's germline CDR1 is SGDLS and CDR2 YYNGEE. Trimming left V 1 base short and J 8 bases short, with 9 bases between. In nucleotides, the CDR3 is TGTGCCAGCAGCGTAAGGCAGGGAGGGGAGCTGTTTTTT. Its translation: CASSVRQGGELFF.

This clonotype came up a few times. The chain links TRBV6-1 to TRBJ1-2; no definite D call. The CDR3 covers 12 residues. V was shortened by 3 bases and J by 2 bases, with 4 bases between the two germline ends. Germline assignment: CDR1 MNHNS and CDR2 SASEGT. CDR3 in DNA: TGTGCCAGCAGTGACCTCAACTATGGCTACACCTTC. The encoded protein is CASSDLNYGYTF.

This clonotype was recorded once. The V call is TRBV30, the J call TRBJ2-3; tentatively, D is TRBD1 or TRBD2 (5 bases each). The CDR3 spans 15 residues. The germline V gene has CDR1 GTSNPN and CDR2 SVGIG (reference sequence). Trimming shortened V by 4 bases and J by 1 base, and 15 bases separated the two germline ends. CDR3 coding DNA: TGTGCCTGGAACTCAAGAGGGGCCCGCACAGATACGCAGTATTTT. This codes for CAWNSRGARTDTQYF.

The V and J genes are TRBV3-1 and TRBJ2-1, with TRBD1 as a possible D gene (5 bases). The CDR3 covers 16 residues. V was clipped by 4 bases and J by 0 bases, with 13 bases between them. Germline lookup yields CDR1 LGHDT and CDR2 YNNKEL (reference sequence). The CDR3 DNA reads TGTGCCAGCAGCCCTTGGGGCGCAAGCTCCTACAATGAGCAGTTCTTC. Encoded protein: CASSPWGASSYNEQFF.

The chain couples TRBV11-1 to TRBJ2-5, with a weak D call TRBD1 (8 bases). Germline V lookup: CDR1 SGHAT, CDR2 FQDESV (reference sequence). V was pared by 5 bases and J by 5 bases, with 15 bases between. This CDR3 is built from 14 residues. The CDR3 bases are TGTGCCAGCAGCCCCGACAGGGGAGGGGAGACCCAGTACTTC. Its protein is CASSPDRGGETQYF.